The clone carrying this T cell receptor (beta chain) came up many times. What it binds is unknown. This entry comes from a study of CD8+CD57+ T cells in acquired aplastic anemia. Genomic DNA templated the TCR beta VDJ and CDR3 profiling. TCRdb re-called the reads with MiXCR, one entry per CDR3 protein. This sample has some 200,000 distinct CDR3 sequences, with 48% found just once. The authors sequenced patients whose flow cytometry had shown CD8+CD57+ cell expansion. Study observations and caveats: Patients were compared with controls for CD8+ Simpson's diversity, and no significant difference emerged. Patients and controls turned out to have approximately 29 CD8+ CDR3 sequences in common.

The CDR3 runs to 12 residues. CDR1 DFQATT and CDR2 SNEGSKA come from the germline V gene (reference sequence). The trim removed 5 bases at V and 7 bases at J, leaving 5 bases unmatched. The sequence derives from a human donor with aplastic anemia. The sequenced sample consisted of sorted CD4+, CD8+, or CD8+CD57+ T cells (not recorded which) from PBMCs. The chain couples TRBV20-1 to TRBJ2-1, with 7 bases matching TRBD2. For the CDR3, the DNA is TGCAGTGCTCCAGTACTAGCGAATGAGCAGTTCTTC. Its protein is CSAPVLANEQFF.